This T cell receptor (beta chain) was profiled in a study of cytomegalovirus exposure and HLA in healthy donors. At the level of the study: Most donors, about 77% of over 300 genotyped, fell in the Caucasian-associated ancestry cluster.

The PCR made use of 60 Vbeta and 13 Jbeta primers. Sequencing used immunoSEQ multiplex PCR; TCRdb keeps in-frame clones, though not all of them. The top ten hold around 1.9% of the sample, which has about 220,000 clones, over 75% seen once. General study results and limits: For TCR beta chains, V- and J-gene trimming was later linked to a missense DCLRE1C variant. A later analysis reported that several of the most significant clusters appeared to be linked to common viral pathogens, among them Epstein-Barr virus.

On this clone itself: As yet, its antigen is unknown.

The CDR3 has 17 residues. J lost 0 bases, V lost 3 bases, and 7 bases had no gene match. The germline CDR1 and CDR2 sequences are SGHVS and FNYEAQ. The V call is TRBV7-6, the J call TRBJ2-1; 8 bases agree with TRBD2. Sequenced: PBMCs. The clonotype was recovered from a male donor in good health and CMV-seronegative. The CDR3 sequence is CASSFGGAADSYNEQFF. CDR3 nucleotide sequence: TGTGCCAGCAGCTTCGGGGGGGCTGCTGACTCCTACAATGAGCAGTTCTTC.